This T cell receptor (beta chain) was recorded in a study of shared clonotypes between healthy human individuals (TCRdb year 2020). In terms of the full investigation: A few men and a couple of women, aged 18 to 49 years, made up the cohort. The study deeply sequenced blood TCR repertoires of roughly five healthy adults to estimate repertoire size and the extent of clonotype sharing between individuals. To increase sequencing depth and limit assay-specific biases, different laboratories used diverse techniques to prepare libraries and sequence TCR repertoires. Per donor, leukapheresis produced somewhere between about 0.94 and 8.9 billion PBMCs. What the authors observed across the whole study: Pairwise subsampling indicated that sequencing depth was expected to affect the degree of clonotype sharing among donors. Because the study included a small number of donors, the genetic and exposure-history diversity represented was limited. Sampling was restricted to blood, and TCR repertoires in tissue are likely to differ from TCR repertoires in blood.

Using the deep immunoSEQ assay, multiplex PCR amplified TCR CDR3 regions from genomic DNA. Extracted genomic DNA from each cell subset was spread evenly across all wells of several immunoSEQ 96-well plates, with each plate serving as a replicate. For unsorted PBMC, each replicate PCR was loaded with roughly 270 ng genomic DNA, equivalent to approximately 33,000 T cell genomes. Ten immunoSEQ deep assay plates were used to sequence unsorted PBMC genomic DNA. The purified libraries were quantified using a Qubit 3.0 fluorometer, sized with a Bioanalyzer 2100, and then quantified again using the KAPA Library Quantification kit. Each immunoSEQ 96-well plate was sequenced on its own single-read 150-cycle Illumina NextSeq 550 flow cell. The paper's data handling went like this. Because the immunoSEQ output included only junctional sequences and no quality scores, the filtering could not be the same as the filtering used for full-length reads. To assign V/J genes and CDR3, sequences were annotated using PyIR, a Python wrapper for IgBLAST v1.9, with IMGT germline references. Reads were filtered out if the reads had weak V/J assignments (E-value above 1e-6), no CDR3, stop codons, out-of-frame junctions, or ambiguous translated residues. A V3J clonotype was defined by an identical inferred V gene, J gene, and CDR3 amino acid sequence. To compute the percentage overlap between repertoires, the number of shared unique clonotypes was divided by the size of the smaller repertoire. Three approaches were used to assess repertoire richness: RTK rarefaction, the Chao1 estimator, and Recon v2.1 estimates of unobserved clonotypes. TCRdb carries this immuneACCESS record with in-frame sequences only. Its versions omit some clonotypes, under half of them owing to an unresolved V gene in the studies checked, with the rest unexplained. That table supplies the V and J calls and clone size; D and trimming were determined from the DNA. The sample table lists about 490,000 clones, approximately 84% of them with a count of one. The ten largest clonotypes hold about 12% of the sample.

The CDR3 sequence holds 12 residues, the cysteine and phenylalanine included. The CDR3 DNA has 36 bases and is translated from base 1. CDR1 and CDR2 are read off the germline V gene as MDHEN and SYDVKM. V is reduced by 5 bases and J by 9 bases, leaving a spacing of 14 bases between them. The donors were healthy, HIV-negative adults with no recently reported acute infections or vaccinations. All donors were Caucasian adults living in Nashville, Tennessee, USA. For unsorted samples, some 100 million PBMCs were counted and genomic DNA was extracted with the QIAamp DNA Blood Mini kit. After blood collection by leukapheresis, PBMCs were isolated using Ficoll-Histopaque density gradient centrifugation and then cryopreserved in the vapor phase of liquid nitrogen. A word on this clone: Its antigen is currently not known. Within one base of it there is no much larger clone, and no base qualities were kept.

This receptor was taken from a woman between 40 and 55 years old in good health. Some clones in this sample may be carry-over from other donors' samples. The rearrangement combines TRBV28 with TRBJ2-7; no D gene can be assigned with confidence. The sequencing input was PBMCs. The nucleotide sequence reads TGTGCCAGCAGTCCAACCTTGCGGATGCAGTACTTC. Its translation is CASSPTLRMQYF.